A single count supports the clone carrying this T cell receptor beta chain. Its antigen is not identified. These data belong to a study of a mutant IDH1 vaccine in newly diagnosed glioma. Looking at the study overall: Earlier care involved radiotherapy, temozolomide, or both, and the majority received both.

The time point: week 5, during vaccination. The investigators gave 300 ug of mutant IDH1 20-mer peptide in each vaccine dose, together with topical imiquimod. Each astrocytoma in the donors was new, WHO grade 3 or 4, IDH1-mutant and ATRX-lost. This CDR3 region has 13 residues. The ends lost 0 bases at V and 5 bases at J; junction bases unmatched: 2. Germline CDR1 reads SGDLS; CDR2 reads YYNGEE. Generated by immunoSEQ multiplex PCR, the TCRdb table keeps only in-frame clones and is missing some. The table has 45,000 to 65,000 clones, 65% to 90% seen once. Study-wide results and caveats: Pseudoprogression seemed unlinked to shifts in top peripheral T cell clonotypes.

The sequencing here drew on PBMCs, taken from a glioma patient whose treatment included an IDH1 peptide vaccine. V is TRBV9 and J is TRBJ2-7; TRBD2 matches 7 bases. The receptor was derived from a young woman with glioma. Some clones in this sample may be carry-over from other donors' samples. CDR3 in DNA: TGTGCCAGCAGCGTAGTGGGGGGGAACGAGCAGTACTTC. As protein: CASSVVGGNEQYF.